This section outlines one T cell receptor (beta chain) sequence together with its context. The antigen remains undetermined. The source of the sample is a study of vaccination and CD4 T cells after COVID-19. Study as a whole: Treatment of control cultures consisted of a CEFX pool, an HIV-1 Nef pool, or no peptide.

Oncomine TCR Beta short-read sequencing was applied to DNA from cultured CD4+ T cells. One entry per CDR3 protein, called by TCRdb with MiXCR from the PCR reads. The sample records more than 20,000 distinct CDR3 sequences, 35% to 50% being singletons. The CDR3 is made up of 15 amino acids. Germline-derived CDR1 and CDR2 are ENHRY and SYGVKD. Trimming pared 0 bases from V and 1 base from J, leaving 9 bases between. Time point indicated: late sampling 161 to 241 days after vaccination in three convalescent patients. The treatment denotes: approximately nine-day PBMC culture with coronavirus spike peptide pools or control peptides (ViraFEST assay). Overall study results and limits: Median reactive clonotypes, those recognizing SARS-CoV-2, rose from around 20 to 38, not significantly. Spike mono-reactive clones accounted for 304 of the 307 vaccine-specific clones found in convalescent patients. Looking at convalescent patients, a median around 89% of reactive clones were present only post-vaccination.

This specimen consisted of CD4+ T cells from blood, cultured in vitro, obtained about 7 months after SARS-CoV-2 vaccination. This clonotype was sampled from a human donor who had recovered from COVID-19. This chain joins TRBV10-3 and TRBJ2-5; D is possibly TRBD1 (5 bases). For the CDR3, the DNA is TGTGCCATCAGTGAGTCGGGGCGAACCCAAGAGACCCAGTACTTC. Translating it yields CAISESGRTQETQYF.